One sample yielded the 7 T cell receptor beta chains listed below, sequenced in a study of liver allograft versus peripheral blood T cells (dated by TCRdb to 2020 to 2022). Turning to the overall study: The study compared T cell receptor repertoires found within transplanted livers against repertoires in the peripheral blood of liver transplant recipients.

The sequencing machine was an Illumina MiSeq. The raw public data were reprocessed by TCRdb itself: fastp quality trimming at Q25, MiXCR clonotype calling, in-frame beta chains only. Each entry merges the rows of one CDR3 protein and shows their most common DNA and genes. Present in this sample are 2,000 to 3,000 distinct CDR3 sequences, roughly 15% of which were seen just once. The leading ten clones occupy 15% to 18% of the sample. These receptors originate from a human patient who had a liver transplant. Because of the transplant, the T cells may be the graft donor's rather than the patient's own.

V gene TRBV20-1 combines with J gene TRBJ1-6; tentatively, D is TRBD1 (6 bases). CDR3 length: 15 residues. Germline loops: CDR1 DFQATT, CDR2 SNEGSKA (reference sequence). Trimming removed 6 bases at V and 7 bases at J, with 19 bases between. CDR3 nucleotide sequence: TGCAGTGCCTTCCAACAGGGAATGGGGAATTCACCCCTCCACTTT. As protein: CSAFQQGMGNSPLHF.

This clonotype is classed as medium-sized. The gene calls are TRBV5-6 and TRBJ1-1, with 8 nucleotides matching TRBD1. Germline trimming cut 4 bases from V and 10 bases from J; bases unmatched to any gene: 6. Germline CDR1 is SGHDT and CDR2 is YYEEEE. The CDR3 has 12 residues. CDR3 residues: CASSASGTGAFF. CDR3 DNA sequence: TGTGCCAGCAGCGCGTCCGGGACAGGAGCTTTCTTT.

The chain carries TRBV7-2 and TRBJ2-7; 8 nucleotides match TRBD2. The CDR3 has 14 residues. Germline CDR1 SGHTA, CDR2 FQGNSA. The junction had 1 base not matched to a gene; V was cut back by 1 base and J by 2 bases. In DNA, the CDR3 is TGTGCCAGCAGCTTAGGCGGGAGGACCTACGAGCAGTACTTC. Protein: CASSLGGRTYEQYF.

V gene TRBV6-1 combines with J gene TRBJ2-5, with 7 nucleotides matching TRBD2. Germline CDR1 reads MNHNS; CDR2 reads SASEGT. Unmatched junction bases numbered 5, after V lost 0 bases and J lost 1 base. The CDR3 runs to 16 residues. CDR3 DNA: TGTGCCAGCAGTGAAGCGCTTGGGACTACCCAAGAGACCCAGTACTTC. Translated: CASSEALGTTQETQYF.

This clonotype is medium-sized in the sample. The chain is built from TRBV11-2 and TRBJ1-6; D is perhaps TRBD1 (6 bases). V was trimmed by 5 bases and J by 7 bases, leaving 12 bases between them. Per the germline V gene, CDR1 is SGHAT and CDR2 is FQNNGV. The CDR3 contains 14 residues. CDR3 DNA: TGTGCCAGCAGCCGTTTGGGGACAAATTCACCCCTCCACTTT. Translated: CASSRLGTNSPLHF.

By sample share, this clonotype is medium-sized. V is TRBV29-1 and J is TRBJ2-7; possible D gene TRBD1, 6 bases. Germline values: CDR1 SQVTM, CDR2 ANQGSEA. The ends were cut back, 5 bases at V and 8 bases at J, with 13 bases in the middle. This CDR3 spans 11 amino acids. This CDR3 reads CSVYTGSKQYV. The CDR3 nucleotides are TGCAGCGTTTATACAGGGAGCAAGCAGTACGTC.

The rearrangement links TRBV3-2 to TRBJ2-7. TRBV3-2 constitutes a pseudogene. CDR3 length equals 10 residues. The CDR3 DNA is TGTGCCAGCAGCACCTACGAGCAGTACGTC. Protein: CASSTYEQYV.